A single sample gave rise to the 23 T cell receptor beta chains below, sequenced in a study of T cell responses to AZD1222 COVID-19 vaccine. The assay was immunoSEQ multiplex PCR, and TCRdb's table has in-frame clones only and misses some. The data contain about 130,000 clones, approximately 90% of them singletons. This sample comprised peripheral blood, obtained 28 days after the second AZD1222 dose. The origin of the receptors is an adult who received the AZD1222 COVID-19 vaccine.

The chain has TRBV14 and TRBJ1-2; D might be TRBD1 (5 bases). Germline CDR1 SGHDN, CDR2 FVKESK. Trimming removed 2 bases at V and 2 bases at J, with 12 bases between. The CDR3 runs to 15 residues. CDR3: CASSQLRGSNYGYTF. The CDR3 nucleotides read TGTGCCAGCAGCCAATTGAGGGGATCAAACTATGGCTACACCTTC.

V usage is TRBV29-1 and J usage is TRBJ1-1; D gene uncertain. The CDR3 consists of 13 residues. The germline V gene encodes CDR1 SQVTM and CDR2 ANQGSEA. V gave up 4 bases and J gave up 4 bases, with 13 bases separating them. The CDR3 DNA sequence: TGCAGCGTTGTGAAGGCCCCAAGCACTGAAGCTTTCTTT. It codes for CSVVKAPSTEAFF.

CDR3 coding DNA: TGCGCCAGCAGCTTGGATACAGGGTATGGCTACACCTTC. Protein product: CASSLDTGYGYTF. The gene calls are TRBV5-1 and TRBJ1-2; the D gene is possibly TRBD1 (6 bases). V lost 0 bases and J 5 bases, leaving 8 bases between the germline ends. The germline V gene encodes CDR1 SGHRS and CDR2 YFSETQ. The CDR3 is 13 amino acids.

V is TRBV4-1 and J is TRBJ1-2; 7 bases are shared with TRBD1. V dropped 4 bases and J dropped 7; count of bases not matched to a gene: 6. The germline gives CDR1 MGHRA, CDR2 YSYEKL. The CDR3 spans 13 residues. CDR3 protein: CASSRTGSGGYTF. The CDR3 DNA reads TGCGCCAGCAGCCGGACAGGAAGTGGTGGCTACACCTTC.

The chain links TRBV27 to TRBJ1-2; no clear D gene. The CDR3 spans 12 residues. CDR1 is MNHEY, CDR2 SMNVEV, per germline (reference sequence). V was shortened by 8 bases and J by 2 bases, with 9 bases between the two germline ends. CDR3 nucleotides: TGTGCCAGCGCAGGCAGAAACTATGGCTACACCTTC. Protein sequence: CASAGRNYGYTF.

The chain uses TRBV2 and TRBJ1-2; D is ambiguous. This CDR3 contains 13 residues. The V gene lost 5 bases and the J gene lost 6 bases, with 13 bases spanning the gap. The germline V gene encodes CDR1 SNHLY and CDR2 FYNNEI. CDR3 in amino acids: CASSIYRIDGYTF. CDR3 in DNA: TGTGCCAGCAGTATATATCGAATTGATGGCTACACCTTC.

The rearrangement joins TRBV2 to TRBJ2-7; D not certain. V was pared by 1 base and J by 8 bases, with 6 bases between. The germline CDR1 and CDR2 sequences are SNHLY and FYNNEI. There are 11 residues in the CDR3. The CDR3 nucleotides are TGTGCCAGCAGTGAAGGGCAGAAGCAGTACTTC. Encoded protein: CASSEGQKQYF.

The chain joins TRBV2 to TRBJ2-1; possible D gene TRBD1, 5 bases. The V and J ends lost 5 bases and 10 bases respectively, with 9 bases between them. Germline values: CDR1 SNHLY, CDR2 FYNNEI. The CDR3 is 11 residues long. DNA of the CDR3: TGTGCCAGCAGTAAGACAGCCGAGCAGTTCTTC. This sequence encodes CASSKTAEQFF.

The chain has TRBV5-1 and TRBJ1-1; a possible D gene is TRBD1 (5 bases). Trimming removed 0 bases at V and 1 base at J, with 19 bases between. This CDR3 contains 18 residues. Germline assignment: CDR1 SGHRS and CDR2 YFSETQ. The CDR3 loop reads CASSLEGYRASGNTEAFF. For the CDR3, the DNA is TGCGCCAGCAGCTTGGAGGGGTACCGGGCGTCGGGGAACACTGAAGCTTTCTTT.

V usage is TRBV4-2 and J usage is TRBJ2-3; 14 bases map to TRBD2. The CDR3 runs 19 residues. Trimming at V came to 1 base and at J to 3 bases, leaving 9 bases not matched to a gene. Germline CDR1 reads LGHNA; CDR2 reads YNFKEQ. The CDR3 nucleotides are TGTGCCAGCAGCCAAGCGAGACTAGCGGGAGGGGGTAGAACAGATACGCAGTATTTT. Its translation: CASSQARLAGGGRTDTQYF.

This chain uses TRBV5-4 with TRBJ2-7; D is unresolved. Per the germline V gene, CDR1 is SGHNT and CDR2 is YYREEE (reference sequence). The CDR3 extends over 14 amino acids. V was shortened by 4 bases and J by 0 bases, with 11 bases between the two germline ends. Here the CDR3 reads CASSRDTDSYEQYF. In DNA form, the CDR3 reads TGTGCCAGCAGCCGAGACACAGACTCCTACGAGCAGTACTTC.

The rearrangement links TRBV18 to TRBJ2-7, with a tentative D call TRBD2 (7 bases). This CDR3 spans 14 amino acids. The germline V gene has CDR1 KGHSH and CDR2 LQKENI. V shed 1 base and J shed 9 bases, with 16 bases lying between them. The CDR3 DNA is TGTGCCAGCTCACCACAACAGGGACGCGGGGGGCAGTACTTC. This codes for CASSPQQGRGGQYF.

V gene TRBV27 combines with J gene TRBJ1-2, with no clear D. CDR3 size: 13 residues. Trimming took off 6 bases at V and 3 bases at J, with 11 bases between the two ends. Germline V gene sequence: CDR1 MNHEY, CDR2 SMNVEV (reference sequence). The CDR3 nucleotides read TGTGCCAGCAGCCCAGGATTCGACTATGGCTACACCTTC. Protein: CASSPGFDYGYTF.

The chain employs TRBV28 and TRBJ2-5; a possible D gene is TRBD1 (6 bases). The CDR3 has 15 residues. Trimming shortened V by 5 bases and J by 4 bases, and 17 bases separated the two germline ends. Germline CDR1 MDHEN, CDR2 SYDVKM. CDR3: CASSPPGVLGETQYF. The CDR3 region has the DNA TGTGCCAGCAGTCCCCCAGGGGTATTAGGAGAGACCCAGTACTTC.

The chain joins TRBV19 to TRBJ2-3; D is ambiguous. V was shortened by 3 bases and J by 3 bases, with 7 bases between the two germline ends. Germline V gives CDR1 LNHDA, CDR2 SQIVND (reference sequence). There are 13 residues in the CDR3. The CDR3 protein is CASSILATDTQYF. CDR3 coding DNA: TGTGCCAGTAGTATCCTGGCAACAGATACGCAGTATTTT. Full variable domain (rest looked up from reference TRBV19 and TRBJ2-3): DGGITQSPKYLFRKEGQNVTLSCEQNLNHDAMYWYRQDPGQGLRLIYYSQIVNDFQKGDIAEGYSVSREKKESFPLTVTSAQKNPTAFYLCASSILATDTQYFGPGTRLTVL.

CDR3 DNA sequence: TGTGCCTCCGAGGACGGACCCTATGGCTACACCTTC. Residues: CASEDGPYGYTF. The chain carries TRBV7-9 and TRBJ1-2; D unclear. CDR1 and CDR2 from the germline V gene are SEHNR and FQNEAQ (reference sequence). Deletions cut 11 bases from V and 4 bases from J, with 14 bases between. This CDR3 is built from 12 residues.

This sequence joins TRBV5-4 and TRBJ2-5, with 7 positions matching TRBD2. The germline V gene encodes CDR1 SGHNT and CDR2 YYREEE (reference sequence). The CDR3 loop spans 13 amino acids. With 2 bases clipped from V and 5 bases from J, the junction kept 3 bases outside the gene matches. As DNA, the CDR3 is TGTGCCAGCAGCTTCGAGGGAGGGGAGACCCAGTACTTC. This sequence encodes CASSFEGGETQYF. Full variable domain (rest looked up from reference TRBV5-4 and TRBJ2-5): ETGVTQSPTHLIKTRGQQVTLRCSSQSGHNTVSWYQQALGQGPQFIFQYYREEENGRGNFPPRFSGLQFPNYSSELNVNALELDDSALYLCASSFEGGETQYFGPGTRLLVL.

This chain joins TRBV19 and TRBJ2-2; D may be TRBD1 (5 bases). The ends were cut back, 7 bases at V and 2 bases at J, with 8 bases in the middle. Germline lookup yields CDR1 LNHDA and CDR2 SQIVND (reference sequence). This CDR3 is 13 amino acids long. The CDR3 is CASTGLNTGELFF. The CDR3 nucleotides read TGTGCCAGTACAGGGTTAAACACCGGGGAGCTGTTTTTT.

This clone was recorded once. This sequence joins TRBV7-9 and TRBJ2-6, with 7 bases fitting TRBD1. The CDR3 has 19 residues. V lost 0 bases to trimming and J lost 0 bases; unmatched junction nucleotides: 8. Germline-derived CDR1 and CDR2 are SEHNR and FQNEAQ (reference sequence). This CDR3 is CASSLARGQVGSGANVLTF. The DNA for the CDR3 is TGTGCCAGCAGCTTAGCGCGAGGACAGGTCGGCTCTGGGGCCAACGTCCTGACTTTC. Filled out from reference TRBV7-9 and TRBJ2-6, the complete variable domain reads DTGVSQNPRHKITKRGQNVTFRCDPISEHNRLYWYRQTLGQGPEFLTYFQNEAQLEKSRLLSDRFSAERPKGSFSTLEIQRTEQGDSAMYLCASSLARGQVGSGANVLTFGAGSRLTVL.

V and J are TRBV6-4 and TRBJ1-5; unclear D gene. Germline V gene sequence: CDR1 MRHNA, CDR2 SNTAGT. This CDR3 has 13 amino acids. The ends were cut back, 3 bases at V and 0 bases at J, with 3 bases in the middle. The CDR3 loop reads CASSEGSNQPQHF. The CDR3 DNA is TGTGCCAGCAGTGAGGGTAGCAATCAGCCCCAGCATTTT.

This sequence joins TRBV27 and TRBJ1-1; TRBD1 matches 7 bases. Unmatched junction bases numbered 9, after V lost 8 bases and J lost 0 bases. Germline CDR1 MNHEY, CDR2 SMNVEV (reference sequence). The CDR3 sequence is 15 residues long. CDR3 loop: CASRRQGAMNTEAFF. For the CDR3, the DNA is TGTGCCAGCCGCCGACAGGGTGCCATGAACACTGAAGCTTTCTTT.

The V gene is TRBV18, the J gene TRBJ2-7; TRBD2 matches 10 bases. The CDR3 covers 15 residues. Germline CDR1 and CDR2: KGHSH and LQKENI. J lost 2 bases, V lost 6 bases, and 7 bases had no gene match. The CDR3 DNA follows: TGTGCCAGCTCCCGGCTAGCGGGAGACGCCTACGAGCAGTACTTC. Amino acid sequence: CASSRLAGDAYEQYF. The entire variable domain, with the rest obtained from reference TRBV18 and TRBJ2-7, is as follows: NAGVMQNPRHLVRRRGQEARLRCSPMKGHSHVYWYRQLPEEGLKFMVYLQKENIIDESGMPKERFSAEFPKEGPSILRIQQVVRGDSAAYFCASSRLAGDAYEQYFGPGTRLTVT.

This chain links TRBV11-2 with TRBJ2-7; TRBD1 matches at 8 bases. The germline V gene has CDR1 SGHAT and CDR2 FQNNGV. CDR3 size: 15 residues. V lost 1 base to trimming and J lost 0 bases; unmatched junction nucleotides: 2. This chain's CDR3 is CASSLGQGFSYEQYF. In nucleotides, the CDR3 is TGTGCCAGCAGCTTAGGACAGGGGTTCTCCTACGAGCAGTACTTC. The whole variable domain, remainder taken from reference TRBV11-2 and TRBJ2-7, is EAGVAQSPRYKIIEKRQSVAFWCNPISGHATLYWYQQILGQGPKLLIQFQNNGVVDDSQLPKDRFSAERLKGVDSTLKIQPAKLEDSAVYLCASSLGQGFSYEQYFGPGTRLTVT.